A single T cell receptor beta chain is shown here with its context. Its antigen is still unknown. This CDR3 contains 14 residues. Looked up from germline, CDR1 is SEHNR and CDR2 is FQNEAQ (reference sequence). V was cut by 5 bases and J by 2 bases, with 13 bases left in between. The data were taken from a study of cytomegalovirus exposure and HLA in healthy donors. The PCR contained 60 Vbeta and 13 Jbeta primers. TCRdb's copy holds only in-frame clones and misses some; the assay was immunoSEQ multiplex PCR. The data contain over 100,000 clones, roughly 76% of them singletons. Whole-study results and caveats: Investigators reported 150 to 200 TCR beta chains as tied to cytomegalovirus. Owing to their indistinguishability, certain V segments, notably TRBV6-2 and TRBV6-3, were excluded. A later analysis showed HLA-associated TCR beta chains outstripping equally common others in clonal expansion.

This sequence originates from a woman aged 50 to 60 in good health and CMV-seropositive. The sample comprised PBMCs. This chain links TRBV7-9 with TRBJ2-7; possibly TRBD1 for D (6 bases). For the CDR3, the DNA is TGTGCCAGCAGCCGGACGGACAGTACCTACGAGCAGTACTTC. Translating gives CASSRTDSTYEQYF.